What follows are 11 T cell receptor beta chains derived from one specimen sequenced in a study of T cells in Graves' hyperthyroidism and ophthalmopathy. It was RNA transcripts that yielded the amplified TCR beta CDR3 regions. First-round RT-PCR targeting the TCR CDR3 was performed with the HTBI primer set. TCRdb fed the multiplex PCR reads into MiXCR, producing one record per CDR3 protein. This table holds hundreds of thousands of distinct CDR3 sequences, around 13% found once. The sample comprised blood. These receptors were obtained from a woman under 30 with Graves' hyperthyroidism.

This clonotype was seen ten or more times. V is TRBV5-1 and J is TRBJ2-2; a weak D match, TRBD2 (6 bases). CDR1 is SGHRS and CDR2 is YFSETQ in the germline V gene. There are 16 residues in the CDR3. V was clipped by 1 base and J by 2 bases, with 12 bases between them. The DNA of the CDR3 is TGCGCCAGCAGCTTGACTCCGGGACTTAACACCGGGGAGCTGTTTTTT. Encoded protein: CASSLTPGLNTGELFF. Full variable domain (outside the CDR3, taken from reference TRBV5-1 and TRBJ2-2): KAGVTQTPRYLIKTRGQQVTLSCSPISGHRSVSWYQQTPGQGLQFLFEYFSETQRNKGNFPGRFSGRQFSNSRSEMNVSTLELGDSALYLCASSLTPGLNTGELFFGEGSRLTVL.

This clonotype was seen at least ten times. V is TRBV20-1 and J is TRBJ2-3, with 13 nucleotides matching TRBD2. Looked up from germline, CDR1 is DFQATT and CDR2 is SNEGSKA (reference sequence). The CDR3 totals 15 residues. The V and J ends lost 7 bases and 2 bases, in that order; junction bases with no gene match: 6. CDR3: CSELAGGPPTDTQYF. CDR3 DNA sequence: TGCAGTGAACTAGCGGGAGGGCCGCCCACAGATACGCAGTATTTT.

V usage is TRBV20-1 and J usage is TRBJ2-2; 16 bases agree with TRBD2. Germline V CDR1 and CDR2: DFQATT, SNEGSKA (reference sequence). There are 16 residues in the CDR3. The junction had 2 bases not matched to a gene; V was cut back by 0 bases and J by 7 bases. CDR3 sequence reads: CSARDGTSGRVGELFF. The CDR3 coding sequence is TGCAGTGCTAGAGATGGGACTAGCGGGAGGGTCGGGGAGCTGTTTTTT.

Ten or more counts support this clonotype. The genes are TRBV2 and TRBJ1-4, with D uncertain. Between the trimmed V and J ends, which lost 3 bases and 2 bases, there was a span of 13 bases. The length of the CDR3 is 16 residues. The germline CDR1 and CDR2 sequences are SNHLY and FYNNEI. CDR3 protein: CASSDFAASTNEKLFF. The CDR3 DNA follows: TGTGCCAGCAGTGATTTCGCGGCCTCCACTAATGAAAAACTGTTTTTT. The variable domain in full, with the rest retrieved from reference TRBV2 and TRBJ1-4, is EPEVTQTPSHQVTQMGQEVILRCVPISNHLYFYWYRQILGQKVEFLVSFYNNEISEKSEIFDDQFSVERPDGSNFTLKIRSTKLEDSAMYFCASSDFAASTNEKLFFGSGTQLSVL.

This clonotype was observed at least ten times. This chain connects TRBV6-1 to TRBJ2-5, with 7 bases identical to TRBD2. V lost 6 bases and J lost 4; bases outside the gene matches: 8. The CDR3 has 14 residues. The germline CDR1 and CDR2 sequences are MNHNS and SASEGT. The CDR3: CASSPKGGRETQYF. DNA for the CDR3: TGTGCCAGCAGCCCCAAGGGCGGGAGAGAGACCCAGTACTTC.

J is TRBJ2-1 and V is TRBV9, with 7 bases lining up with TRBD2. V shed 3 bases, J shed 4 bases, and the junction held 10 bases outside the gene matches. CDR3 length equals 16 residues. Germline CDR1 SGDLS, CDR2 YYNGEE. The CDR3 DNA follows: TGTGCCAGCAGCGGGAGGTCGGGAGGCACATACAATGAGCAGTTCTTC. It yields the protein CASSGRSGGTYNEQFF.

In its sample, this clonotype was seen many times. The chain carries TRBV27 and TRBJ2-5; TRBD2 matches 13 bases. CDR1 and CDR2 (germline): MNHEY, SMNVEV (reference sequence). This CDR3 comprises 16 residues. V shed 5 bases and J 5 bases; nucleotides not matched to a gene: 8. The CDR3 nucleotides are TGTGCCAGCAGTCTCCGACTAGCGGGAGGACCGGAGACCCAGTACTTC. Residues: CASSLRLAGGPETQYF.

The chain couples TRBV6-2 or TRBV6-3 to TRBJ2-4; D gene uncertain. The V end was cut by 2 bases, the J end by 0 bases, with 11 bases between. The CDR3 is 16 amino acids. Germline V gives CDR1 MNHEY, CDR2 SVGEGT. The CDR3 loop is CASSYEERAAKNIQYF. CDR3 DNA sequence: TGTGCCAGCAGTTACGAAGAACGGGCAGCCAAAAACATTCAGTACTTC.

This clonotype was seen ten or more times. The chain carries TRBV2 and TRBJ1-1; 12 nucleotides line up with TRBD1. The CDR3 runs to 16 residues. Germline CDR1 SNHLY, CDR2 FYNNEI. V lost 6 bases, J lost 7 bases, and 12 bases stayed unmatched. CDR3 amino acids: CASRSGTGGDRDEAFF. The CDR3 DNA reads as TGTGCCAGCAGGTCCGGGACAGGGGGCGATAGGGATGAAGCTTTCTTT.

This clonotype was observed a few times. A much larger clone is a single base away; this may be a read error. The CDR3 bases are TGTGCCAGCAGCTCGCTCGAGACCCTGTACTTC. This codes for CASSSLETLYF. J is TRBJ2-5 and V is TRBV7-2; D is undetermined. CDR1 and CDR2 (germline): SGHTA, FQGNSA. The CDR3 has 11 residues.

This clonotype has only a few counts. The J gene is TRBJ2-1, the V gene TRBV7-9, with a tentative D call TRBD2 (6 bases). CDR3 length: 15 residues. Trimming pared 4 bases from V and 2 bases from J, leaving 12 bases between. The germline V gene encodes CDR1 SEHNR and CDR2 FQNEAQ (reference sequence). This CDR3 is CASSSTREPYNEQFF. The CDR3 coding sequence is TGTGCCAGCAGCTCCACCCGGGAGCCCTACAATGAGCAGTTCTTC.